The clone carrying this T cell receptor beta chain was found once. The data were obtained in a study of shared clonotypes between healthy human individuals. Method: immunoSEQ multiplex PCR; TCRdb's copy keeps in-frame clones and lacks some. The top ten clones hold about 0.36% of a sample with under 2.5 million clones, roughly 92% of them seen once. Into CD45RA+ naive and CD45RA-negative memory subsets, the CD4+ cells were split. This TCR was sampled from a man between 18 and 35 years old in good health. Some clones in this sample may be carry-over from other donors' samples. The sequenced sample consisted of naive CD4+ T cells from PBMCs. Stated subset: CD45RA+ positively selected.

CDR3 sequence (DNA): TGTGCCAGCAGCTCGACTGGTAGGACAGGGCCAACTAATGAAAAACTGTTTTTT. Translated, it gives CASSSTGRTGPTNEKLFF. The V call is TRBV11-2, the J call TRBJ1-4, with 8 bases aligning to TRBD1. The CDR3 loop spans 18 amino acids. CDR1 SGHAT and CDR2 FQNNGV come from the germline V gene. Trimming cost V 4 bases and J 0 bases; bases outside gene matches: 10.